A single sample is the source of the 20 T cell receptor beta chains below, sequenced in a study of vaccination and CD4 T cells after COVID-19. Researchers used the Oncomine TCR Beta short-read assay to sequence DNA from cultured CD4+ T cells. TCRdb called the PCR reads again in MiXCR, with one record for every CDR3 protein. The sample records some 14,000 distinct CDR3 sequences, around two fifths being singletons. These receptors are not linked to any known antigen. Described treatment: roughly 10-day PBMC culture with coronavirus spike peptide pools or control peptides (ViraFEST assay). Source material: CD4+ T cells from blood, cultured in vitro. Receptor source: a human donor who had recovered from COVID-19.

Here the CDR3 reads CAWRRDSSGNTIYF. CDR3 nucleotides: TGTGCCTGGAGACGGGACTCGTCTGGAAACACCATATATTTT. This chain connects TRBV30 to TRBJ1-3; D is possibly TRBD1 (5 bases). V was clipped by 3 bases and J by 1 base, with 10 bases between them. The CDR3 covers 14 residues. Germline V gives CDR1 GTSNPN, CDR2 SVGIG (reference sequence). Full variable domain (outside the CDR3, taken from reference TRBV30 and TRBJ1-3): SQTIHQWPATLVQPVGSPLSLECTVEGTSNPNLYWYRQAAGRGLQLLFYSVGIGQISSEVPQNLSASRPQDRQFILSSKKLLLSDSGFYLCAWRRDSSGNTIYFGEGSWLTVV.

The chain couples TRBV4-2 to TRBJ1-5, with D unresolved. The CDR3 runs to 13 residues. The V gene's germline CDR1 is LGHNA and CDR2 YNFKEQ. Trimming took 0 bases from V and 7 from J, leaving 7 bases between them. In nucleotides, the CDR3 is TGTGCCAGCAGCCAAGATATCCGGCAGCCCCAGCATTTT. It codes for CASSQDIRQPQHF.

The chain uses TRBV7-8 and TRBJ1-2; 7 positions match TRBD1. V gave up 0 bases and J gave up 4 bases; unmatched junction bases: 11. This CDR3 has 17 amino acids. The germline CDR1 and CDR2 sequences are SGHVS and FQNEAQ. CDR3 amino acids: CASSLAGQSTTPYGYTF. Written as DNA, the CDR3 is TGTGCCAGCAGCTTAGCGGGACAGTCGACCACACCCTATGGCTACACCTTC.

V usage is TRBV20-1 and J usage is TRBJ1-3, with 9 bases fitting TRBD1. The V and J ends lost 1 base and 2 bases, in that order; junction bases with no gene match: 3. The CDR3 totals 15 residues. The germline V gene has CDR1 DFQATT and CDR2 SNEGSKA (reference sequence). The CDR3 is CSARGRTGAGNTIYF. CDR3 nucleotide sequence: TGCAGTGCTAGAGGGCGGACAGGGGCTGGAAACACCATATATTTT.

This clonotype turned up a few times. V and J are TRBV18 and TRBJ2-1; TRBD2 agrees at 14 bases. The CDR3 runs 17 residues. The junction had 6 bases not matched to a gene; V was cut back by 2 bases and J by 6 bases. The germline V gene encodes CDR1 KGHSH and CDR2 LQKENI. CDR3 sequence (DNA): TGTGCCAGCTCACCAGGGACTAGCGGGAGTGGTGGCAATGAGCAGTTCTTC. Translated, it gives CASSPGTSGSGGNEQFF.

J is TRBJ1-4 and V is TRBV15; weak D call: TRBD1 (5 bases). Looked up from germline, CDR1 is LNHNV and CDR2 is YYDKDF (reference sequence). The CDR3 consists of 16 residues. V gave up 0 bases and J gave up 2 bases, with 10 bases separating them. This chain's CDR3 is CATSREGAGTNEKLFF. In DNA, the CDR3 is TGTGCCACCAGCAGAGAGGGCGCAGGGACTAATGAAAAACTGTTTTTT.

V and J are TRBV19 and TRBJ1-6, with TRBD1 as a possible D gene (5 bases). The CDR3 sequence is 14 residues long. With 4 bases removed from V and 10 bases from J, the gap between germline ends came to 14 bases. Germline CDR1 LNHDA, CDR2 SQIVND (reference sequence). CDR3 in amino acids: CASSRQGFRSPLHF. CDR3 DNA sequence: TGTGCCAGTAGTAGGCAGGGTTTTAGATCACCCCTCCACTTT.

V is TRBV4-1 and J is TRBJ1-5, with TRBD1 as a possible D gene (6 bases). Trimming took 3 bases from V and 3 from J, leaving 9 bases between them. The CDR3 length is 14 residues. Germline CDR1 and CDR2: MGHRA and YSYEKL. CDR3 protein: CASSQYRDNQPQHF. As DNA, the CDR3 is TGCGCCAGCAGCCAGTACAGGGACAATCAGCCCCAGCATTTT.

V and J are TRBV7-8 and TRBJ2-4, with D possibly TRBD1 on 6 matching bases. This CDR3 region has 13 residues. The V gene's germline CDR1 is SGHVS and CDR2 FQNEAQ. V was shortened by 5 bases and J by 8 bases, with 13 bases between the two germline ends. The CDR3 loop is CASSDQGLDIQYF. In DNA form, the CDR3 reads TGTGCCAGCAGCGACCAGGGGTTGGACATTCAGTACTTC. Full variable domain (missing parts from reference TRBV7-8 and TRBJ2-4): GAGVSQSPRYKVAKRGQDVALRCDPISGHVSLFWYQQALGQGPEFLTYFQNEAQLDKSGLPSDRFFAERPEGSVSTLKIQRTQQEDSAVYLCASSDQGLDIQYFGAGTRLSVL.

The gene calls are TRBV20-1 and TRBJ2-7, with 7 nucleotides matching TRBD2. CDR3 length: 14 amino acids. With 4 bases clipped from V and 6 bases from J, the junction kept 12 bases outside the gene matches. CDR1 and CDR2 (germline): DFQATT, SNEGSKA (reference sequence). CDR3 loop: CSANPLAGALEQYF. DNA of the CDR3: TGCAGTGCTAATCCCCTTGCGGGAGCGCTCGAGCAGTACTTC.

This clonotype has only a few counts. This rearrangement joins TRBV24-1 to TRBJ1-5; 10 positions match TRBD1. Germline V gives CDR1 KGHDR, CDR2 SFDVKD. Trimming removed 3 bases from V and 5 bases from J; junction bases left unmatched: 3. The length of the CDR3 is 15 residues. The CDR3 DNA follows: TGTGCCACCAGTGATAGGACAGGGGGGGATCAGCCCCAGCATTTT. Its translation is CATSDRTGGDQPQHF.

The DNA for the CDR3 is TGTGCCTGGAGTCTCCGGGAGACCCAGTACTTC. Translated: CAWSLRETQYF. The chain carries TRBV30 and TRBJ2-5, with unresolved D. V gave up 2 bases and J gave up 5 bases, with 6 bases separating them. The CDR3 is 11 residues long. CDR1 and CDR2 from the germline V gene are GTSNPN and SVGIG (reference sequence).

The genes are TRBV28 and TRBJ2-1; 8 bases align to TRBD2. Germline V gives CDR1 MDHEN, CDR2 SYDVKM. This CDR3 region has 15 residues. Unmatched junction bases numbered 9, after V lost 7 bases and J lost 4 bases. CDR3 nucleotide sequence: TGTGCCAGCACCTCTGCGACGGGGGGGTACAATGAGCAGTTCTTC. Its protein is CASTSATGGYNEQFF.

This clonotype was found a few times. The chain combines TRBV6-5 with TRBJ1-5; 10 bases agree with TRBD1. The CDR3 contains 14 residues. Trimming took 4 bases from V and 4 from J; bases not matched to a gene: 1. Germline assignment: CDR1 MNHEY and CDR2 SVGAGI. The DNA for the CDR3 is TGTGCCAGCAGTTTGGGACAGGGGAATCAGCCCCAGCATTTT. Translation: CASSLGQGNQPQHF.

The chain combines TRBV25-1 with TRBJ1-3; D ambiguous. Germline V gene sequence: CDR1 MGHDK, CDR2 SYGVNS. V lost 3 bases to trimming and J lost 8 bases, with 17 bases between them. This CDR3 is built from 15 residues. CDR3 DNA: TGTGCCAGCAGTGACCGGGCCAGGCCTGGGGACACCATATATTTT. Amino acids: CASSDRARPGDTIYF.

This clonotype came up a few times. This chain joins TRBV10-3 and TRBJ1-5, with unresolved D. This CDR3 has 13 residues. Germline lookup yields CDR1 ENHRY and CDR2 SYGVKD. Trimming stripped 9 bases from V and 5 bases from J, with 14 bases between. CDR3 sequence (DNA): TGTGCCATTAATGACGGGAGTGATCAGCCCCAGCATTTT. Protein product: CAINDGSDQPQHF.

Only a few counts were recorded for this clonotype. This chain links TRBV6-1 with TRBJ1-1, with D tentatively TRBD1 (5 bases). Trimming shortened V by 4 bases and J by 4 bases, and 10 bases separated the two germline ends. The length of the CDR3 is 13 residues. The germline CDR1 and CDR2 sequences are MNHNS and SASEGT. CDR3 loop: CASSVGEGTEAFF. The CDR3 nucleotides read TGTGCCAGCAGTGTGGGGGAGGGCACTGAAGCTTTCTTT.

The V and J genes are TRBV7-2 and TRBJ1-2, with D perhaps TRBD1 (5 bases). Per the germline V gene, CDR1 is SGHTA and CDR2 is FQGNSA. The CDR3 consists of 14 residues. Trimming left V 5 bases short and J 4 bases short, with 14 bases between. In DNA form, the CDR3 reads TGTGCCAGCAGCGCCGGGACTGCCGGCTATGGCTACACCTTC. Protein sequence: CASSAGTAGYGYTF.

This clonotype was seen a single time. The chain joins TRBV5-1 to TRBJ2-5; TRBD2 aligns across 10 bases. This CDR3 is built from 15 residues. Trimming took 4 bases from V and 5 from J; bases not matched to a gene: 8. Germline V CDR1 and CDR2: SGHRS, YFSETQ. The CDR3 loop reads CASSRTSGGGETQYF. The CDR3 nucleotides read TGCGCCAGCAGCCGGACTAGCGGAGGGGGGGAGACCCAGTACTTC.

Only a few counts were recorded for this clonotype. This CDR3 is CATSGQLDQPQHF. The CDR3 DNA follows: TGTGCCACCAGTGGACAGTTAGATCAGCCCCAGCATTTT. V and J are TRBV24-1 and TRBJ1-5; the D gene is possibly TRBD1 (5 bases). V dropped 5 bases and J dropped 5 bases, with 9 bases sitting between them. CDR1 and CDR2 from the germline V gene are KGHDR and SFDVKD. The CDR3 has 13 amino acids.